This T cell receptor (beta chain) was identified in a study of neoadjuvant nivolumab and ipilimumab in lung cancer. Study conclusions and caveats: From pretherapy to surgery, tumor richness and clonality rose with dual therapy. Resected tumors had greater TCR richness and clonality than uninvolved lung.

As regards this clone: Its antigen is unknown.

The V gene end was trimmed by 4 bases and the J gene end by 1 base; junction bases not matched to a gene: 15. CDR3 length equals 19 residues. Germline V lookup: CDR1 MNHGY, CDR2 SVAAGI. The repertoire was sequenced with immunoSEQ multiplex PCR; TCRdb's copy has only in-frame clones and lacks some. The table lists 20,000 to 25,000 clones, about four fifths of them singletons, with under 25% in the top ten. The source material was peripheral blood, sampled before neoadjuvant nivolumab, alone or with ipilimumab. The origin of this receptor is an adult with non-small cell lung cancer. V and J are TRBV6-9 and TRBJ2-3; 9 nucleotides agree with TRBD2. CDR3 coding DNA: TGTGCCAGCAGTTTTTTCCCAGGACTAGCGAATAAGTGCACAGATACGCAGTATTTT. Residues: CASSFFPGLANKCTDTQYF.